The entry below gives a single T cell receptor beta chain sequence along with its context. The antigen is undetermined. MiXCR was run by TCRdb on the reads, yielding one entry per CDR3 protein. Of 370,000 or so distinct CDR3 sequences listed, 34% are singletons. The CDR3 consists of 15 residues. Trimming removed 4 bases from V and 7 bases from J, with 17 bases in between. These data come from a study of T cell repertoires in cytomegalovirus infection. Findings and limits, study-wide: Accumulated public TCR beta family frequency recognized individuals carrying CMV together with the relevant HLA. The study found HLA-C-restricted CMV-specific TCR beta clonotypes dominating the ex vivo response.

The source was cultured PBMCs, collected from culture after CMV antigen stimulation. This sequence was found in a human donor in good health (CMV status not recorded). Some clones in this sample may be carry-over from other donors' samples. The J gene is TRBJ1-5, the V gene TRBV12-3 or TRBV12-4; possible D gene TRBD1, 6 bases. CDR3 DNA: TGTGCCAGCAGTTCCCAACAGGGAAACCGGCAGCCCCAGCATTTT. It yields the protein CASSSQQGNRQPQHF.